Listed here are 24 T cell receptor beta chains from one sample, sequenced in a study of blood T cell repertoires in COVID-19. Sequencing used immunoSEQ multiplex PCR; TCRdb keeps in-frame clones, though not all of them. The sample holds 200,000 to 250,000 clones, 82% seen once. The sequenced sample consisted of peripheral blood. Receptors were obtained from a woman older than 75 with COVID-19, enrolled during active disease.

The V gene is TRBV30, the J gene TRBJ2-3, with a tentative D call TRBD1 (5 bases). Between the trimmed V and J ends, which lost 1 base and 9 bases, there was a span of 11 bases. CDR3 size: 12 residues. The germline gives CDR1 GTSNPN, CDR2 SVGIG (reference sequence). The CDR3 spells CAWSGGLSTQYF. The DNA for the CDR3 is TGTGCCTGGAGTGGGGGCCTGTCCACGCAGTATTTT.

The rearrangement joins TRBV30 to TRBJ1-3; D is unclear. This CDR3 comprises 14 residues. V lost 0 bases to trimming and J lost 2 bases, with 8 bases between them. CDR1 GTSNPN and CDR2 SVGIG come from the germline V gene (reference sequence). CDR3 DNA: TGTGCCTGGAGTGTACAGACCCCTGGAAACACCATATATTTT. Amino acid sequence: CAWSVQTPGNTIYF.

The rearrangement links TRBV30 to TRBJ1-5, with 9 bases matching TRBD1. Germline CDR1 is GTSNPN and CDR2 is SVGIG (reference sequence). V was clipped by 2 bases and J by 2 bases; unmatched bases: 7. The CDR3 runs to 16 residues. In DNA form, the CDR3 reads TGTGCCTGGAGTACGGGGACAGGGTACGGCAATCAGCCCCAGCATTTT. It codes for CAWSTGTGYGNQPQHF. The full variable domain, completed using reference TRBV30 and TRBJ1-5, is SQTIHQWPATLVQPVGSPLSLECTVEGTSNPNLYWYRQAAGRGLQLLFYSVGIGQISSEVPQNLSASRPQDRQFILSSKKLLLSDSGFYLCAWSTGTGYGNQPQHFGDGTRLSIL.

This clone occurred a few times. The CDR3 nucleotides read TGTGCCAGTGGTGGTGGACAGGGGTTCTTTGGCTATGGCTACACCTTC. Its translation: CASGGGQGFFGYGYTF. The rearrangement links TRBV19 to TRBJ1-2; the match to TRBD1 covers 9 bases. V lost 8 bases, J lost 4 bases, and 14 bases stayed unmatched. The CDR3 totals 16 residues. CDR1 is LNHDA and CDR2 is SQIVND in the germline V gene (reference sequence).

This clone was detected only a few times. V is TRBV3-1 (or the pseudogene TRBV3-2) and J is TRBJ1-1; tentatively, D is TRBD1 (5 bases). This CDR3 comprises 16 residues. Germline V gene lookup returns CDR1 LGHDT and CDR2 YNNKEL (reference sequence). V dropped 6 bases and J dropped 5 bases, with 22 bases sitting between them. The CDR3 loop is CASRHLIGARWTEAFF. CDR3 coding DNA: TGTGCCAGCAGACATCTTATTGGGGCCAGGTGGACTGAAGCTTTCTTT.

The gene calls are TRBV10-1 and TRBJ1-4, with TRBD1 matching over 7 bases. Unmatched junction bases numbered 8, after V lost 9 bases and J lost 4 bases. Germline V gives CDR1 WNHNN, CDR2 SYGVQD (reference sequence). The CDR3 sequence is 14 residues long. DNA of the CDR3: TGCGCCAGGGTAGACAGGGCCCTTAATGAAAAACTGTTTTTT. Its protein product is CARVDRALNEKLFF.

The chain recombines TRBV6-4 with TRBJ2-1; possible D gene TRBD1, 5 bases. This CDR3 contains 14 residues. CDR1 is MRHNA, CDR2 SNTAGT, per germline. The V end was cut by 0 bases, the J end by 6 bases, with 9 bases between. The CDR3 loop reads CASSDSGQGNEQFF. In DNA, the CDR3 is TGTGCCAGCAGTGACTCAGGGCAGGGCAATGAGCAGTTCTTC.

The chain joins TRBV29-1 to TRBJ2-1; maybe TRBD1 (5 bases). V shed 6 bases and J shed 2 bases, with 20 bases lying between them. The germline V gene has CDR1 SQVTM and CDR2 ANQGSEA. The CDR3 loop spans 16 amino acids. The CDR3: CSVAGGQGGTYNEQFF. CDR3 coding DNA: TGCAGCGTAGCTGGTGGGCAGGGTGGGACCTACAATGAGCAGTTCTTC.

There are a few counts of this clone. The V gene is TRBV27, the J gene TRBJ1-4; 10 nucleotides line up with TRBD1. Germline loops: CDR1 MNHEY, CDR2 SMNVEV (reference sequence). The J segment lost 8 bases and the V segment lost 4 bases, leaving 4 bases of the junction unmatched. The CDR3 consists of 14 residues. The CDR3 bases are TGTGCCAGCAGTTCGGACAGGGGGGACGAAAAACTGTTTTTT. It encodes CASSSDRGDEKLFF.

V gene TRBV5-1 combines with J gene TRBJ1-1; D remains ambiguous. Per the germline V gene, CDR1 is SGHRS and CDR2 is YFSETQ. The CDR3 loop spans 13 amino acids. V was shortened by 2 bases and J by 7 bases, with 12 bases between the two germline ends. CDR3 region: CASSLQQDGEAFF. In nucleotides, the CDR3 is TGCGCCAGCAGCTTACAGCAGGATGGTGAAGCTTTCTTT.

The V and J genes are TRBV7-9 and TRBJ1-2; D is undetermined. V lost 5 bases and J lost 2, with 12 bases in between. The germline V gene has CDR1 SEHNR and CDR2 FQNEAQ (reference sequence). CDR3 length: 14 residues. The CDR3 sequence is CASSLPTGNYGYTF. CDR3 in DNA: TGTGCCAGCAGCCTGCCGACGGGAAACTATGGCTACACCTTC. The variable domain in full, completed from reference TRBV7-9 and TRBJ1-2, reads DTGVSQNPRHKITKRGQNVTFRCDPISEHNRLYWYRQTLGQGPEFLTYFQNEAQLEKSRLLSDRFSAERPKGSFSTLEIQRTEQGDSAMYLCASSLPTGNYGYTFGSGTRLTVV.

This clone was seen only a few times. For the CDR3, the DNA is TGTGCCAGCAGCTTTTTACAGTCACCCGCCCTCGGCTACACCTTC. It encodes CASSFLQSPALGYTF. The rearrangement links TRBV7-2 to TRBJ1-2; unclear D gene. The CDR3 runs 15 residues. V gave up 3 bases and J gave up 8 bases, with 19 bases separating them. Germline CDR1 is SGHTA and CDR2 is FQGNSA.

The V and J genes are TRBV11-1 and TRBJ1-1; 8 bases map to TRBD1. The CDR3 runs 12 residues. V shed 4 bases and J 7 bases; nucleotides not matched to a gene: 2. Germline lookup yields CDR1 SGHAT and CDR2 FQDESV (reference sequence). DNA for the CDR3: TGTGCCAGCAGCTGGGGACAGGATGAAGCTTTCTTT. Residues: CASSWGQDEAFF.

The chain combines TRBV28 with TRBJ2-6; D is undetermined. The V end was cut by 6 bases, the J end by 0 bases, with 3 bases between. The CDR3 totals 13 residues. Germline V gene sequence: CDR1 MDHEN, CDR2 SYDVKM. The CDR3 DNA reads TGTGCCAGCAGCCTCTCTGGGGCCAACGTCCTGACTTTC. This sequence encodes CASSLSGANVLTF.

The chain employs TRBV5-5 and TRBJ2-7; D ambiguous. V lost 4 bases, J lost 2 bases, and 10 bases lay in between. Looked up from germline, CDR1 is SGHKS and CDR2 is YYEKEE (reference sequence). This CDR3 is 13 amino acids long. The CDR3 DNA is TGTGCCAGCAGCCTCTCGGTCACCTACGAGCAGTACTTC. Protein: CASSLSVTYEQYF.

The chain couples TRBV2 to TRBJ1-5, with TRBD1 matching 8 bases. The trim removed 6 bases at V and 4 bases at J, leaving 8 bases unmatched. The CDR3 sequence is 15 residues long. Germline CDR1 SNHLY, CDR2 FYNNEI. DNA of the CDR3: TGTGCCAGCAGCTTCGACAGGGGCCAAAATCAGCCCCAGCATTTT. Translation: CASSFDRGQNQPQHF.

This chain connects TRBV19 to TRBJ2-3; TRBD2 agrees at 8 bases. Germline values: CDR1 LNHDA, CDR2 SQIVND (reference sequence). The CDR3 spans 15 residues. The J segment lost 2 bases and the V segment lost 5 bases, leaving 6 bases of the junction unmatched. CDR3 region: CASSPPGGTTDTQYF. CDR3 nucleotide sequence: TGTGCCAGTAGTCCGCCGGGGGGGACCACAGATACGCAGTATTTT.

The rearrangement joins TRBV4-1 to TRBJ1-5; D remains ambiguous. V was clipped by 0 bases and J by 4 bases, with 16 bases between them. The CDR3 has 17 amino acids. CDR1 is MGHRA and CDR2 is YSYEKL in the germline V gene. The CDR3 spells CASSQDTRLVRNQPQHF. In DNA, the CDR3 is TGCGCCAGCAGCCAAGATACACGCTTGGTCAGGAATCAGCCCCAGCATTTT.

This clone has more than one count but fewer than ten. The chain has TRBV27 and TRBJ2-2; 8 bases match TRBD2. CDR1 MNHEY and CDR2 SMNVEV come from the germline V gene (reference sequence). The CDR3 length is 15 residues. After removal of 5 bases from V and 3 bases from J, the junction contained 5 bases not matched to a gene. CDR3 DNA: TGTGCCAGCAGTAGGGCTAGCGGGTACACCGGGGAGCTGTTTTTT. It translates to CASSRASGYTGELFF.

The CDR3: CASIGQGKGENTEAFF. For the CDR3, the DNA is TGTGCCAGCATAGGACAGGGTAAAGGGGAGAACACTGAAGCTTTCTTT. The chain is built from TRBV27 and TRBJ1-1; 8 nucleotides align to TRBD1. Germline lookup yields CDR1 MNHEY and CDR2 SMNVEV (reference sequence). The CDR3 runs 16 residues. J gave up 1 base and V 7 bases, and 11 bases lay outside the gene matches.

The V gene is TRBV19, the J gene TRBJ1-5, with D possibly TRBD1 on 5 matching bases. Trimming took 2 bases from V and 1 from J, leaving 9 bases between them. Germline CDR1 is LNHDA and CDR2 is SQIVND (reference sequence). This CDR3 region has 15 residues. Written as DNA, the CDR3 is TGTGCCAGTAGTATATCCCGGGGGAGCAATCAGCCCCAGCATTTT. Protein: CASSISRGSNQPQHF.

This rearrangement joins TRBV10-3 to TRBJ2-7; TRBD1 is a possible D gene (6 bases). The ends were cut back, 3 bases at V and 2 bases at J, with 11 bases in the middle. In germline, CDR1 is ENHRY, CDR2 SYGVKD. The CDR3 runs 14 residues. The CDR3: CAISDRGLTYEQYF. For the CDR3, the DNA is TGTGCCATCAGTGACAGGGGTCTCACCTACGAGCAGTACTTC.

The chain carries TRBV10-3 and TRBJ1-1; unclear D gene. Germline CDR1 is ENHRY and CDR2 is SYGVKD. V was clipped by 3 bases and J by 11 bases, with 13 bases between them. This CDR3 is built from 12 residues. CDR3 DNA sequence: TGTGCCATCAGTGACCACGGACTAGAGGCTTTCTTT. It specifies CAISDHGLEAFF.

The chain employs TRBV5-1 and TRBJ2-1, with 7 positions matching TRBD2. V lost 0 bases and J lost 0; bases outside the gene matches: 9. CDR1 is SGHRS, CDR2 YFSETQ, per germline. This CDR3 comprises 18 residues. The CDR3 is CASSLGLANSFSYNEQFF. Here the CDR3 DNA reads TGCGCCAGCAGCTTGGGACTAGCCAACTCGTTCTCCTACAATGAGCAGTTCTTC.